A single sample gave rise to the 14 T cell receptor beta chains below, sequenced in a study of T cell responses to AZD1222 COVID-19 vaccine. The protocol was immunoSEQ multiplex PCR, while the TCRdb copy is restricted to in-frame clones and leaves out a portion. The data hold 95,000 to 110,000 clones, with roughly 88% observed a single time. This specimen consisted of peripheral blood, obtained on day 0 of AZD1222 vaccination. All receptors derive from an adult in good health.

This chain links TRBV29-1 with TRBJ2-7; 14 bases agree with TRBD2. The CDR3 sequence is 15 residues long. CDR1 is SQVTM, CDR2 ANQGSEA, per germline. V lost 6 bases to trimming and J lost 3 bases; unmatched junction nucleotides: 7. The CDR3 is CSVPGLAGAGYEQYF. The CDR3 DNA sequence: TGCAGCGTCCCGGGACTAGCGGGAGCGGGCTACGAGCAGTACTTC.

The genes are TRBV2 and TRBJ1-2, with a tentative D call TRBD1 (6 bases). The CDR3 covers 9 residues. The germline gives CDR1 SNHLY, CDR2 FYNNEI. Trimming cost V 5 bases and J 14 bases, with 9 bases left between them. The CDR3, as DNA: TGTGCCAGCAGTCAGGGGTATACCTTC. The encoded protein is CASSQGYTF. The full variable domain, its missing parts supplied by reference TRBV2 and TRBJ1-2, is EPEVTQTPSHQVTQMGQEVILRCVPISNHLYFYWYRQILGQKVEFLVSFYNNEISEKSEIFDDQFSVERPDGSNFTLKIRSTKLEDSAMYFCASSQGYTFGSGTRLTVV.

The V gene is TRBV28, the J gene TRBJ2-7; unclear D gene. Between the trimmed V and J ends, which lost 7 bases and 1 base, there was a span of 11 bases. The germline CDR1 and CDR2 sequences are MDHEN and SYDVKM. The CDR3 totals 13 residues. CDR3 in DNA: TGTGCCAGCATCACGACTGGGTCCTACGAGCAGTACTTC. It codes for CASITTGSYEQYF.

The rearrangement uses TRBV6-5 and TRBJ1-3, with D unclear. The CDR3 covers 13 residues. The V gene's germline CDR1 is MNHEY and CDR2 SVGAGI. Trimming cost V 0 bases and J 3 bases, with 3 bases left between them. CDR3 region: CASSYSNGNTIYF. DNA of the CDR3: TGTGCCAGCAGTTACTCGAATGGAAACACCATATATTTT.

This chain joins TRBV5-4 and TRBJ2-6, with D perhaps matching TRBD1 or TRBD2 (5 bases each). V shed 3 bases and J shed 1 base, with 11 bases lying between them. Germline CDR1 reads SGHNT; CDR2 reads YYREEE (reference sequence). The CDR3 is 16 amino acids. CDR3 bases: TGTGCCAGCAGCTCCTTAGGGACGTCTGGGGCCAACGTCCTGACTTTC. Translated: CASSSLGTSGANVLTF.

The chain uses TRBV5-7 and TRBJ2-1; tentatively, D is TRBD2 (6 bases). TRBV5-7 is classed as an ORF, of uncertain function. V was shortened by 2 bases and J by 8 bases, with 8 bases between the two germline ends. This CDR3 is 12 amino acids long. Here the CDR3 reads CASSLGGDEQFF. The CDR3, as DNA: TGTGCCAGCAGCTTAGGAGGGGATGAGCAGTTCTTC.

The gene calls are TRBV3-1 (or the pseudogene TRBV3-2) and TRBJ1-5, with a possible D match to TRBD1 (5 bases). The CDR3 has 14 residues. From germline, CDR1 is LGHDT and CDR2 YNNKEL (reference sequence). The germline V and J ends were trimmed by 3 bases and 5 bases, with 11 bases remaining between them. The CDR3 loop reads CASSQGLRDQPQHF. The CDR3 DNA reads as TGTGCCAGCAGCCAGGGACTGAGGGATCAGCCCCAGCATTTT.

In this sample, this clone turned up a few times. V is TRBV6-6 and J is TRBJ2-1; TRBD2 might be the D (6 bases). CDR1 MNHNY and CDR2 SVGAGI come from the germline V gene (reference sequence). The CDR3 spans 13 residues. The V end lost 7 bases, the J end lost 10 bases, and 17 bases lay between the germline ends. The CDR3, as DNA: TGTGCCAGCACTAGGCTGGGAGGCATAGAGCAGTTCTTC. Its translation: CASTRLGGIEQFF.

This clone was observed a few times. V is TRBV15 and J is TRBJ1-2; unclear D gene. The CDR3 loop spans 14 amino acids. Trimming removed 5 bases at V and 8 bases at J, with 18 bases between. Looked up from germline, CDR1 is LNHNV and CDR2 is YYDKDF (reference sequence). In nucleotides, the CDR3 is TGTGCCACCAGCGGGAGTGGGCACCGGCAGGGCTACACCTTC. The encoded protein is CATSGSGHRQGYTF.

This clone was counted a single time. The chain recombines TRBV7-6 with TRBJ1-4; TRBD1 is a possible D gene (6 bases). Per the germline V gene, CDR1 is SGHVS and CDR2 is FNYEAQ. Trimming shortened V by 1 base and J by 0 bases, and 9 bases separated the two germline ends. This CDR3 is 16 amino acids long. The chain's CDR3 is CASSLVGATTNEKLFF. For the CDR3, the DNA is TGTGCCAGCAGCTTAGTGGGGGCTACAACTAATGAAAAACTGTTTTTT. Combining the CDR3 with reference TRBV7-6 and TRBJ1-4 gives the whole variable domain GAGVSQSPRYKVTKRGQDVALRCDPISGHVSLYWYRQALGQGPEFLTYFNYEAQQDKSGLPNDRFSAERPEGSISTLTIQRTEQRDSAMYRCASSLVGATTNEKLFFGSGTQLSVL.

This clone was found once. V usage is TRBV5-1 and J usage is TRBJ1-1; D not resolved. CDR3 length: 12 amino acids. V dropped 0 bases and J dropped 7 bases, with 7 bases sitting between them. In germline, CDR1 is SGHRS, CDR2 YFSETQ. The CDR3 protein is CASSLAKGEAFF. The CDR3 DNA sequence: TGCGCCAGCAGCTTGGCCAAGGGTGAAGCTTTCTTT.

This clone came up a few times. This chain uses TRBV19 with TRBJ1-5, with D unclear. V was pared by 3 bases and J by 5 bases, with 2 bases between. CDR3 length: 11 residues. The germline V gene has CDR1 LNHDA and CDR2 SQIVND (reference sequence). CDR3 coding DNA: TGTGCCAGTAGTATTTATCAGCCCCAGCATTTT. Protein product: CASSIYQPQHF.

This rearrangement joins TRBV10-3 to TRBJ1-3; no clear D. V was shortened by 3 bases and J by 2 bases, with 8 bases between the two germline ends. This CDR3 has 14 amino acids. CDR1 is ENHRY and CDR2 is SYGVKD in the germline V gene. The chain's CDR3 is CAISEPGPGNTIYF. CDR3 nucleotide sequence: TGTGCCATCAGTGAACCGGGCCCTGGAAACACCATATATTTT.

The CDR3 sequence: CAISSSGTGDNNYGYTF. Here the CDR3 DNA reads TGTGCCATCAGTAGTTCCGGGACAGGGGACAATAACTATGGCTACACCTTC. The rearrangement uses TRBV10-3 and TRBJ1-2, with TRBD1 matching 10 bases. This CDR3 comprises 17 residues. CDR1 and CDR2 from the germline V gene are ENHRY and SYGVKD. The V gene end was trimmed by 5 bases and the J gene end by 1 base; junction bases not matched to a gene: 10.